Listed here are 13 T cell receptor beta chains from one sample, sequenced in a study of response to subunit inactivated influenza vaccine. TCRdb called the RT-PCR reads again in MiXCR, with one record for every CDR3 protein. The sample holds just over 300,000 distinct CDR3 sequences, about a fifth seen once. Source: PBMCs from blood, taken 21 months after vaccination. The receptors come from a man aged 45 to 70 who received an inactivated influenza vaccine.

This clonotype was detected many times. The rearrangement links TRBV3-1 to TRBJ1-1; the match to TRBD1 covers 8 bases. This CDR3 comprises 14 residues. The V and J ends lost 3 bases and 10 bases, in that order; junction bases with no gene match: 10. CDR1 LGHDT and CDR2 YNNKEL come from the germline V gene (reference sequence). The CDR3 DNA reads as TGTGCCAGCAGCCACAGGGACAGGCCGAGGAGAGCTTTCTTT. It encodes CASSHRDRPRRAFF.

V gene TRBV5-1 combines with J gene TRBJ2-1, with 8 bases lining up with TRBD2. J lost 0 bases, V lost 0 bases, and 5 bases had no gene match. CDR1 and CDR2 from the germline V gene are SGHRS and YFSETQ. The CDR3 is made up of 17 amino acids. CDR3 bases: TGCGCCAGCAGCTTGGCTAGCGGGTCGAGCTCCTACAATGAGCAGTTCTTC. This codes for CASSLASGSSSYNEQFF.

This clonotype occurred many times. V gene TRBV7-9 combines with J gene TRBJ2-3; D call uncertain. CDR1 SEHNR and CDR2 FQNEAQ come from the germline V gene (reference sequence). This CDR3 region has 11 residues. The V end was cut by 5 bases, the J end by 2 bases, with 2 bases between. The CDR3 DNA sequence: TGTGCCAGCAGCCCCACAGATACGCAGTATTTT. Its translation: CASSPTDTQYF.

The chain joins TRBV5-4 to TRBJ2-1; D unclear. V was clipped by 2 bases and J by 4 bases, with 13 bases between them. Germline V gene sequence: CDR1 SGHNT, CDR2 YYREEE (reference sequence). This CDR3 contains 15 residues. The CDR3 sequence: CASSFDGPPYNEQFF. DNA of the CDR3: TGTGCCAGCAGCTTTGACGGACCCCCTTACAATGAGCAGTTCTTC.

This clonotype was counted many times. This CDR3 is CASSQAPGGTEAFF. The CDR3 bases are TGTGCCAGCAGCCAAGCGCCGGGGGGGACTGAAGCTTTCTTT. The chain combines TRBV4-2 with TRBJ1-1; a weak D match, TRBD1 (5 bases). V was pared by 1 base and J by 5 bases, with 11 bases between. There are 14 residues in the CDR3. Per germline, CDR1 LGHNA and CDR2 YNFKEQ.

This clonotype has just a few counts. V usage is TRBV7-6 and J usage is TRBJ2-2; 10 bases are a match to TRBD2. The V and J ends lost 6 bases and 3 bases, in that order; junction bases with no gene match: 4. This CDR3 contains 15 residues. Germline assignment: CDR1 SGHVS and CDR2 FNYEAQ. The CDR3 is CASRLTSGYTGELFF. CDR3 DNA: TGTGCCAGCAGGTTGACTAGCGGGTACACCGGGGAGCTGTTTTTT.

This rearrangement joins TRBV20-1 to TRBJ1-5; 7 bases match TRBD1. J gave up 2 bases and V 6 bases, and 7 bases lay outside the gene matches. The CDR3 is 14 residues long. Germline V gene sequence: CDR1 DFQATT, CDR2 SNEGSKA (reference sequence). CDR3 DNA sequence: TGCAGTGCGAACGGAGGGGGCGGCAATCAGCCCCAGCATTTT. This gives the protein CSANGGGGNQPQHF.

The chain is built from TRBV23-1 and TRBJ1-5; no firm D call. TRBV23-1 is an ORF, with its function uncertain. Deletions cut 3 bases from V and 0 bases from J, with 3 bases between. The CDR3 length is 13 residues. The CDR3 DNA reads TGCGCCAGCAGTCATAGTAGCAATCAGCCCCAGCATTTT. Translated: CASSHSSNQPQHF.

This chain joins TRBV29-1 and TRBJ1-1; D may be TRBD1 (5 bases). Germline CDR1 SQVTM, CDR2 ANQGSEA. V lost 1 base and J lost 11, with 11 bases in between. The CDR3 is 11 amino acids. Here the CDR3 reads CSVEGQGAAFF. The DNA of the CDR3 is TGCAGCGTTGAAGGCCAGGGTGCGGCTTTCTTT.

This CDR3 reads CASTRGVTSGGVETQYF. The CDR3 nucleotides read TGTGCCAGCACCAGGGGGGTCACTAGCGGGGGTGTGGAGACCCAGTACTTC. The chain couples TRBV7-8 to TRBJ2-5, with 11 bases that match TRBD2. The CDR3 runs 17 residues. The V and J ends lost 7 bases and 5 bases, in that order; junction bases with no gene match: 15. The germline CDR1 and CDR2 sequences are SGHVS and FQNEAQ. The full variable domain, in which reference TRBV7-8 and TRBJ2-5 provide the parts outside the CDR3, is GAGVSQSPRYKVAKRGQDVALRCDPISGHVSLFWYQQALGQGPEFLTYFQNEAQLDKSGLPSDRFFAERPEGSVSTLKIQRTQQEDSAVYLCASTRGVTSGGVETQYFGPGTRLLVL.

The V and J genes are TRBV6-1 and TRBJ1-4, with a weak D call TRBD1 (6 bases). Germline CDR1 and CDR2: MNHNS and SASEGT. V lost 6 bases and J lost 7, with 18 bases in between. The CDR3 consists of 15 residues. Written as DNA, the CDR3 is TGTGCCAGCAGGATTAGGGGGGGGCGCGGTGAAAAACTGTTTTTT. Translation: CASRIRGGRGEKLFF.

At least ten counts were recorded for this clonotype. V usage is TRBV7-8 and J usage is TRBJ1-5, with D possibly TRBD1 on 5 matching bases. Germline assignment: CDR1 SGHVS and CDR2 FQNEAQ. V lost 2 bases, J lost 7 bases, and 15 bases lay in between. The CDR3 totals 15 residues. Here the CDR3 DNA reads TGTGCCAGCAGCTTACAGGGCGAGTATGGGCAGCCCCAGCATTTT. This translates into CASSLQGEYGQPQHF.

The DNA of the CDR3 is TGTGCCAGCAGCTTATACGACAGAGTTAGCTACGAGCAGTACTTC. Encoded protein: CASSLYDRVSYEQYF. The chain recombines TRBV5-5 with TRBJ2-7; TRBD1 is a possible D gene (5 bases). CDR3 length: 15 residues. Trimming shortened V by 2 bases and J by 3 bases, and 15 bases separated the two germline ends. Germline V gene sequence: CDR1 SGHKS, CDR2 YYEKEE (reference sequence).